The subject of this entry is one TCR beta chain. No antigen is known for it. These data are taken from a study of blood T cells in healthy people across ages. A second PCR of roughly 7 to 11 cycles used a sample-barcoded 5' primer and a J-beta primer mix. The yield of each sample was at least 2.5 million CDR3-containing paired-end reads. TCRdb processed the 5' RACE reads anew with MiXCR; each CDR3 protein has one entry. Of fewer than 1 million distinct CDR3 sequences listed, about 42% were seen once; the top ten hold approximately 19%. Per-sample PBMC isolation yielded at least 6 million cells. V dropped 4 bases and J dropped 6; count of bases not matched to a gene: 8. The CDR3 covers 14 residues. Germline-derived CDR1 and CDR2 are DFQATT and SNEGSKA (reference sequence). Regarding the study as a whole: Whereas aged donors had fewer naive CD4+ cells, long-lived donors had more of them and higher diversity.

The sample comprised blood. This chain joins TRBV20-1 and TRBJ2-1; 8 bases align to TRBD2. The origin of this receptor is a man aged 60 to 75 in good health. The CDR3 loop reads CSAIGGGAFNEQFF. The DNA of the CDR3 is TGCAGTGCTATCGGGGGGGGGGCTTTCAATGAGCAGTTCTTC.